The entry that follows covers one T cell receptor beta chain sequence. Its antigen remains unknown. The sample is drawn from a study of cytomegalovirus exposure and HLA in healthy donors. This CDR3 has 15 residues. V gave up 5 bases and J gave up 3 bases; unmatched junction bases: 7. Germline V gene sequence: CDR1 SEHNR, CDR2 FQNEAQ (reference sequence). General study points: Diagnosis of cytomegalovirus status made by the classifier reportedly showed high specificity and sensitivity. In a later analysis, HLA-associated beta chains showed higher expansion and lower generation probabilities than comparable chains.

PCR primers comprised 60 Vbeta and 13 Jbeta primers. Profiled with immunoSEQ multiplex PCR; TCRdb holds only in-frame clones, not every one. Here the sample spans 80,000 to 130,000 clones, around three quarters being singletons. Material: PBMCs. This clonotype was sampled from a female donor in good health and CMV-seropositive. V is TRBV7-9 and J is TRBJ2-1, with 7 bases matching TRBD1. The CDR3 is CASSPGQARYNEQFF. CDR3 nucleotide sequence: TGTGCCAGCAGCCCCGGACAGGCCCGCTACAATGAGCAGTTCTTC.